This T cell receptor (beta chain) was documented in a study of identical twins. Overall study findings and caveats: One should note that invariant MAIT and iNKT cells could partly confound zero-insertion analyses. A lower insertion count was a feature of abundant cord blood beta clonotypes, with no such feature in memory repertoires. Rather than following the same donors, the conclusions depended on cross-sectional statistical analysis.

MiXCR, run by TCRdb on the 5' RACE reads, gives a single entry per CDR3 protein. The sample carries fewer than 250,000 distinct CDR3 sequences, roughly 7.5% recorded once. In germline, CDR1 is SQVTM, CDR2 ANQGSEA. Trimming removed 6 bases from V and 2 bases from J, with 11 bases in between. The CDR3 runs to 12 residues. This clonotype was observed a handful of times. Its matching antigen is unknown. These data were likewise used in another study, on yellow fever vaccine responses in identical twins. That study reports: Twins reportedly had a vaccine T cell response that seemed partly convergent, partly personalized.

This receptor was taken from a young woman in good health. The chain is built from TRBV29-1 and TRBJ2-7; D is unclear. Sequences were obtained from CD8+ T cells sorted from blood. In DNA, the CDR3 is TGCAGCGTATGGACCGATGCCTACGAGCAGTACTTC. It codes for CSVWTDAYEQYF.